The rows below give T cell receptor beta chains drawn from one sample of a study of Graves' ophthalmopathy and Graves' hyperthyroidism. TCRdb re-analysed the multiplex PCR reads in MiXCR, keeping a single row per CDR3 protein. The repertoire consists of some 400,000 distinct CDR3 sequences, with about a sixth occurring once and the leading ten covering 1.5% to 2%. The sequencing input was peripheral blood. These receptors all stem from a young woman with Graves' ophthalmopathy. The CDR3 runs from the conserved cysteine through the conserved F or W. The D gene is left open where the match is weak. Where a row states a size, it is once, few, many or the class of an expanded clone; other rows omit it.

v_call	clone_size	d_call	j_call	cdr3_aa	cdr3_nt
TRBV7-2	many	TRBD1	TRBJ1-6	CASRLTGEGSPLHF	TGTGCCAGCAGGCTCACAGGGGAGGGTTCACCCCTCCACTTT
TRBV7-9	many	TRBD1	TRBJ2-5	CASRPGDRAETQYF	TGTGCCAGCAGACCAGGGGACAGGGCCGAGACCCAGTACTTC
TRBV6-4	.	.	TRBJ1-1	CASRNRANQEAFF	TGTGCCAGCAGGAACCGGGCGAATCAGGAAGCTTTCTTT
TRBV6-2/TRBV6-3	many	.	TRBJ2-5	CVSSRGPQETQYF	TGTGTCTCCTCGCGCGGCCCCCAAGAGACCCAGTACTTC
TRBV4-3	few	TRBD2	TRBJ2-7	CASSQDPAGGTYEQYF	TGCGCCAGCAGCCAAGATCCTGCGGGGGGGACCTACGAGCAGTACTTC
TRBV29-1	many	.	TRBJ1-2	CSVEGQGSGYTF	TGCAGCGTTGAAGGGCAAGGCAGTGGCTACACCTTC
TRBV7-2	many	.	TRBJ1-3	CASSLEGVTRSTIYF	TGTGCCAGCAGCCTGGAAGGAGTAACTCGGAGCACCATATATTTT
TRBV28	.	.	TRBJ1-2	CASSLFARGGYTF	TGTGCCAGCAGTTTATTTGCCAGGGGTGGCTACACCTTC
TRBV12-3/TRBV12-4	.	TRBD2	TRBJ2-7	CASKIAGTYEQYF	TGTGCCAGCAAAATAGCGGGGACCTACGAGCAGTACTTC
TRBV18	many	.	TRBJ2-7	CASSGAPYEQYF	TGTGCCAGCTCCGGGGCCCCCTACGAGCAGTACTTC
TRBV30	many	.	TRBJ2-7	CAWNGGAKGQYF	TGTGCCTGGAATGGGGGCGCCAAAGGGCAGTACTTC
TRBV6-1	many	.	TRBJ1-1	CASSEFRVNTEAFF	TGTGCCAGCAGTGAGTTCAGGGTGAACACTGAAGCTTTCTTT
TRBV11-1	.	.	TRBJ1-1	CASSPRQIIMNTEAFF	TGTGCCAGCAGCCCCCGACAGATTATTATGAACACTGAAGCTTTCTTT
TRBV6-1	many	.	TRBJ2-7	CASRDFEFDEQYF	TGTGCCAGCAGGGACTTTGAGTTCGACGAGCAGTACTTC
TRBV6-1	many	.	TRBJ1-5	CATRGSGIHQPQHF	TGTGCCACACGAGGGAGTGGGATTCATCAGCCCCAGCATTTT
TRBV2	many	.	TRBJ2-7	CASAPLTGYGEQYF	TGTGCCAGTGCCCCCTTGACTGGGTACGGCGAGCAGTACTTC
TRBV6-1	.	TRBD1	TRBJ1-1	CASSKTGDGNTEAFF	TGTGCCAGCAGTAAGACAGGGGACGGAAACACTGAAGCTTTCTTT